This T cell receptor beta chain was sequenced in a study of monozygotic twins with inflammatory bowel disease (dated by TCRdb to between 2017 and 2020). Regarding the research as a whole: A total of about 28 monozygotic twin pairs were included in the full study, comprising nine German pairs (four IBD-concordant, five IBD-discordant) and 19 IBD-discordant Danish pairs. The search for disease-associated traits relied mainly on comparing, within discordant pairs, IBD patients with their genetically identical healthy co-twins. Each individual had, on average, about 151 000 unique TCRalpha sequences and 181 000 unique TCRbeta sequences available for analysis.

Broad study findings and their caveats: No difference in repertoire similarity was observed between concordant and discordant twins, possibly owing to limited statistical power. The results gave no support for a single strong signal or clonotype linked to IBD. The analysis was unable to tell apart different T cell subtypes. IBD patients had lower TCRbeta repertoire diversity, measured by the inverse Simpson index, than their healthy co-twins. Because patients were on differing immunosuppressive treatments, the repertoires may have picked up extra background noise and inter-individual variability. Compared with healthy twins, IBD patients shared fewer clonotypes with other individuals, and the difference was most pronounced in patients with signs of disease activity.

A remark on this clonotype: Its antigen is unknown.

From each donor, a roughly 2.7 ml peripheral blood sample was collected into PAXgene tubes and kept at -80 degrees C. Without any T cell sorting, total RNA was extracted from whole blood using the PAXgene blood miRNA kit on an automated QIAcube. Peripheral blood from monozygotic twin pairs concordant or discordant for inflammatory bowel disease was subjected to deep TCRalpha and TCRbeta repertoire profiling with unique molecular barcoding. Smoking habits were recorded for all twin pairs, and each individual was classified as a current, former or never smoker. Library preparation employed 5' RACE. Each TCR library was prepared from around 3,400 ng of total RNA. For each sample, cDNA was synthesized in eight separate reactions using SMARTScribe reverse transcriptase. Unique molecular identifiers containing a 6-nucleotide sample barcode were introduced through template switching during cDNA synthesis. Amplification of TCRalpha and TCRbeta cDNA involved two nested PCRs of approximately 16 and 10 cycles, and each PCR was followed by bead purification. Before amplification, the cDNA was treated with uracil DNA-glycosylase and purified using the QIAquick PCR purification kit. In the second PCR, Illumina TruSeq-compatible adapters and sample-specific barcodes were added. Library quality and concentration were assessed using TapeStation and Qubit, and 4.5 to 5.5 ng of each library was pooled. The pooled libraries were sequenced with 2 x 100 bp reads and custom sequencing primers on an Illumina HiSeq2500 single-index Rapid Run. The original methods were these. MiGEC version 1.2.6 was used for UMI-based consensus assembly, which corrected PCR and sequencing errors. MiXCR version 2.1.1 was used to carry out V(D)J alignment, clonotype assembly and CDR3 extraction. Gene usage, clonotype sharing and MAIT/NKT TCR abundance were normalised by analysing the top 1000, 10 000 and 20 000 clonotypes per sample. After downsampling to 27 000 UMIs, diversity was calculated as the inverse Simpson index using the vegan R package. Paired Mann-Whitney U tests were applied to discordant twin pairs, and Benjamini-Hochberg correction was used for multiple testing. The reads were reprocessed in TCRdb, with one entry per CDR3 protein sequence and no accompanying DNA. What appears here as the V and J calls and clone size reflects TCRdb's work, not the paper's. The table for this sample shows under 200,000 distinct CDR3 sequences. The ten largest clones add up to approximately 3% of the sample.

From a lookup of the germline V gene (reference sequence), CDR1 and CDR2 are WNHNN and SYGVQD. Inclusive of the bounding cysteine and phenylalanine, the CDR3 is 13 residues long. No DNA is listed. This TCR was sampled from a human donor with ulcerative colitis or Crohn's disease, or a healthy co-twin of an affected twin (not recorded which). Specimen: blood. This receptor chain uses TRBV10-1 and TRBJ2-4; absent DNA, TCRdb's TRBD2 call cannot be checked. The CDR3 protein sequence reads: CASSAGDLNIQYF.